This passage covers 4 T cell receptor beta chains from one sample sequenced in a study of cytomegalovirus exposure and HLA in healthy donors. PCR used 60 Vbeta primers and 13 Jbeta primers. Repertoires were generated with immunoSEQ multiplex PCR, while TCRdb's copy carries only in-frame clones and drops some. Of 60,000 to 70,000 clones detected, 60% to 80% appear once; the ten largest clones hold around a sixth. Sequencing used PBMCs. These receptors were obtained from a man in his forties or fifties in good health and CMV-seropositive.

The rearrangement links TRBV7-6 to TRBJ1-2, with D perhaps TRBD1 (6 bases). Germline CDR1 is SGHVS and CDR2 is FNYEAQ. V was pared by 5 bases and J by 3 bases, with 16 bases between. This CDR3 region has 15 residues. DNA for the CDR3: TGTGCCAGCAGCGCAGAACAGGGAAGAGACTATGGCTACACCTTC. It specifies CASSAEQGRDYGYTF.

This clone was picked up one time. The rearrangement joins TRBV27 to TRBJ1-5; 7 bases are a match to TRBD1. CDR3 length: 18 residues. Germline CDR1 is MNHEY and CDR2 is SMNVEV (reference sequence). The V and J ends lost 5 bases and 0 bases, in that order; junction bases with no gene match: 13. The CDR3 nucleotides are TGTGCCAGCAGTCCGGACAGGACATTACCTTATAGCAATCAGCCCCAGCATTTT. This translates into CASSPDRTLPYSNQPQHF.

The chain combines TRBV6-5 with TRBJ2-3; possible D gene TRBD2, 6 bases. V gave up 4 bases and J gave up 4 bases, with 15 bases separating them. The germline CDR1 and CDR2 sequences are MNHEY and SVGAGI. CDR3 length: 15 residues. DNA of the CDR3: TGTGCCAGCAGTTGGCGGGGTAGCAGGGCAGATACGCAGTATTTT. As protein: CASSWRGSRADTQYF.

V is TRBV7-6 and J is TRBJ2-1; D not certain. The germline gives CDR1 SGHVS, CDR2 FNYEAQ. Trimming removed 2 bases at V and 0 bases at J, with 8 bases between. The CDR3 covers 15 residues. The chain's CDR3 is CASSLMESSYNEQFF. The CDR3 DNA sequence: TGTGCCAGCAGCTTAATGGAGAGCTCCTACAATGAGCAGTTCTTC.